The TCR beta chain described here comes from a study of identical twins. The study's findings and limits: Excess twin sharing in beta out-of-frame sequences was weaker. The authors drew conclusions from cross-sectional statistical analysis rather than following the same donors.

Of note for this clonotype: Its matching antigen is unknown.

The germline V gene encodes CDR1 SGHKS and CDR2 YYEKEE (reference sequence). The CDR3 consists of 15 residues. With V trimmed by 2 bases and J by 5 bases, 6 bases remained unmatched. cDNA molecules carried unique molecular identifiers, and template switching added a universal primer site. MiXCR, applied by TCRdb to the 5' RACE reads, yields one record per CDR3 protein. The sample records 550,000 to 700,000 distinct CDR3 sequences, more than 9% being singletons. These data are also associated with another study on yellow fever vaccine responses in identical twins.

This clonotype was obtained from a woman in her late teens or twenties in good health. What was sequenced was PBMCs. The chain has TRBV5-5 and TRBJ2-1, with TRBD2 matching 8 bases. The CDR3 DNA reads TGTGCCAGCAGCTTCGAAGAGCGGGAGAACAATGAGCAGTTCTTC. Encoded protein: CASSFEERENNEQFF. Full variable domain (remainder filled in from reference TRBV5-5 and TRBJ2-1): DAGVTQSPTHLIKTRGQQVTLRCSPISGHKSVSWYQQVLGQGPQFIFQYYEKEERGRGNFPDRFSARQFPNYSSELNVNALLLGDSALYLCASSFEERENNEQFFGPGTRLTVL.